This T cell receptor beta chain appears in the sequencing data of a study of cytomegalovirus exposure and HLA in healthy donors. The study, taken as a whole, reports: The authors enumerated roughly 180 TCR beta chains as linked to cytomegalovirus. What TCR beta sequences reportedly achieved was accurate prediction of HLA-A and HLA-B alleles in most subjects.

Remarks on this clone: Its antigen is undetermined.

The CDR3 is made up of 13 amino acids. V shed 6 bases and J shed 4 bases, with 12 bases lying between them. Germline CDR1 ENHRY, CDR2 SYGVKD. PCR amplification relied on 60 Vbeta primers (plus 13 Jbeta primers). Using immunoSEQ multiplex PCR, the repertoire was profiled, and TCRdb retains in-frame clones only, with some absent. The sample has about 160,000 clones, 60% to 80% seen once. The sequence derives from a woman aged 45-65 years in good health and CMV-seropositive. The chain uses TRBV10-3 and TRBJ1-2; D not resolved. Sequences were obtained from PBMCs. The CDR3, as DNA: TGTGCCATCAGCGCCGACATCTTCTATGGCTACACCTTC. It translates to CAISADIFYGYTF.